These T cell receptor beta chains were read from a single sample in a study of shared clonotypes between healthy human individuals. The repertoire was sequenced with immunoSEQ multiplex PCR; TCRdb's copy has only in-frame clones and lacks some. The data show about 2.4 million clones, 85% to 95% seen once. Specimen: naive CD4+ T cells sorted from blood. The receptors derive from a man aged 18 to 30 in good health. Each CDR3 is given with its conserved first and last residue. A D gene is named only where the DNA matches it firmly. Size is stated for part of the rows, as once, few or many counts, or as a class when the clone is expanded.

clone size,D gene,J gene,V gene,CDR3 DNA,CDR3 protein
NA,TRBD2,TRBJ2-3,TRBV2,TGTGCCAGCAAGGGACTAGCGGGAGTAGTAGGAGATACGCAGTATTTT,CASKGLAGVVGDTQYF
NA,TRBD2,TRBJ2-3,TRBV11-2,TGTGCCAGCAGCTTAGTTGGGACTAGCGGGTTCACAGATACGCAGTATTTT,CASSLVGTSGFTDTQYF
NA,TRBD1,TRBJ1-4,TRBV4-2,TGTGCCAGCAGCCTCCAGGGGGGAGGGGACGAAAAACTGTTTTTT,CASSLQGGGDEKLFF
NA,NA,TRBJ2-2,TRBV5-4,TGTGCCAGCAGCTCGCCGGGCGCCGGCGGGGAGCTGTTTTTT,CASSSPGAGGELFF
NA,NA,TRBJ2-1,TRBV18,TGTGCCAGCTCGCCCCTTGCTGGTGAGCAGTTCTTC,CASSPLAGEQFF
NA,NA,TRBJ1-3,TRBV30,TGTGCCAGGGACCTTGTGGGGGCCTCTGGAAACACCATATATTTT,CARDLVGASGNTIYF
NA,NA,TRBJ1-1,TRBV4-1,TGCGCCAGCAGCCAACGACAGTCCGGCACTGAAGCTTTCTTT,CASSQRQSGTEAFF
NA,NA,TRBJ1-5,TRBV7-2,TGTGCCAGCAGCTTAGGACAGGCAGGCAATCAGCCCCAGCATTTT,CASSLGQAGNQPQHF
NA,TRBD2,TRBJ2-7,TRBV10-3,TGTGCCATCAGTCTAACGGGACTAGCGACCTACGAGCAGTACTTC,CAISLTGLATYEQYF
NA,NA,TRBJ1-6,TRBV6-5,TGTGCCAGTACCAACGCCCCCACCTCCGCTTCTTCCCTCCACTTT,CASTNAPTSASSLHF
NA,NA,TRBJ2-7,TRBV5-6,TGTGCCAGCAGTAACTCAGAGTCGAGGGGTACCTACGAGCAGTACTTC,CASSNSESRGTYEQYF
NA,NA,TRBJ1-2,TRBV4-1,TGCGCCAGCAGCCAGCAGGGGAACTATGGCTACACCTTC,CASSQQGNYGYTF
NA,NA,TRBJ1-5,TRBV4-3,TGCGCCAGCAGCCAAGATCATTTCAGGGAGGAGACCCCCCAGCATTTT,CASSQDHFREETPQHF
NA,NA,TRBJ1-3,TRBV6-5,TGTGCCAGCAGTTACTCAGGGGGAAACACCATATATTTT,CASSYSGGNTIYF
NA,NA,TRBJ2-5,TRBV5-1,TGCGCCAGCAGCTCGGCGGGGACAGAGACCCAGTACTTC,CASSSAGTETQYF
NA,NA,TRBJ1-2,TRBV19,TGTGCCAGTACGCCCCGGGACACGGTGACTTTTACCTATGGCTACACCTTC,CASTPRDTVTFTYGYTF
few,TRBD1,TRBJ1-3,TRBV6-5,TGTGCCAGCAGTTTGGACAGGACTCGAAACACCATATATTTT,CASSLDRTRNTIYF
NA,NA,TRBJ1-5,TRBV12-2,TGTGCAAGTCGCTTCCTTGAGGGGCAGGTTAAGGTCTCCAATCAGCCCCAGCATTTT,CASRFLEGQVKVSNQPQHF
NA,NA,TRBJ2-7,TRBV30,TGTGCCTGGAGCGCCCCCCGACAGGCCATCTACGAGCAGTACTTC,CAWSAPRQAIYEQYF
NA,NA,TRBJ2-3,TRBV7-9,TGTGCCAGCAGCCTTCGGGGCCCCCCAGATACGCAGTATTTT,CASSLRGPPDTQYF
NA,NA,TRBJ2-1,TRBV7-9,TGTGCCAGCAGCTTATGGGGGAGCCACTCCTACAATGAGCAGTTCTTC,CASSLWGSHSYNEQFF
NA,NA,TRBJ2-5,TRBV30,TGTGCCTGGAGTCCCGGGTCGTACCTTTACCAAGAGACCCAGTACTTC,CAWSPGSYLYQETQYF
few,NA,TRBJ1-1,TRBV30,TGTGCCTGCAACAGGGTGGGGACTGAAGCTTTCTTT,CACNRVGTEAFF
once,TRBD1,TRBJ1-5,TRBV27,TGTGCCAGCAGTTCTGGGACAGGGGGCGGTAGCAATCAGCCCCAGCATTTT,CASSSGTGGGSNQPQHF
NA,NA,TRBJ2-7,TRBV5-1,TGCGCCAGCAGCTTGAGGTCAGGGAGCTCCTACGAGCAGTACTTC,CASSLRSGSSYEQYF
few,NA,TRBJ1-2,TRBV11-2,TGTGCCAGCAACGGGCAGAACCCTAACTATGGCTACACCTTC,CASNGQNPNYGYTF
NA,NA,TRBJ1-2,TRBV18,TGTGCCAGCTCACCACTTTGGGCTTCTTGGGAAGGCTACACCTTC,CASSPLWASWEGYTF
NA,NA,TRBJ1-5,TRBV6-5,TGTGCCAGCAGTTACTCCCAGGGAGGGCAGCCCCAGCATTTT,CASSYSQGGQPQHF